These T cell receptor beta chains were read from a single sample in a study of blood T cell repertoires in COVID-19. Only in-frame clones appear in the TCRdb table, and some are missing; sequencing was by immunoSEQ multiplex PCR. The sample carries 180,000 or so clones, around 85% recorded once. The sequenced sample consisted of peripheral blood. These receptors were obtained from a man aged 60-69 years with acute or convalescent COVID-19. Each CDR3 is given with its conserved first and last residue. A D gene is named only where the DNA matches it firmly. A clone size is listed for some rows: how often the clone was seen (once, few, many), or a class if it is expanded.

d_gene	j_gene	v_gene	abundance	CDR3nt	CDR3aa
TRBD1	TRBJ2-6	TRBV28	.	TGTGCCAGCAGGAGTACAGGGGGCTCTGGGGCCAACGTCCTGACTTTC	CASRSTGGSGANVLTF
TRBD1	TRBJ1-1	TRBV27	few	TGTGCCAGCAGTTTATACAGGGGGCAGACTGAAGCTTTCTTT	CASSLYRGQTEAFF
.	TRBJ1-5	TRBV28	.	TGTGCCAGCAGACCGGCCGGCAGGGGCCGGGCCCAGCATTTT	CASRPAGRGRAQHF
TRBD1	TRBJ1-1	TRBV18	.	TGTGCCAGCTCACCCCGGGACAGGGGGCGCTTCACTGAAGCTTTCTTT	CASSPRDRGRFTEAFF
TRBD1	TRBJ2-7	TRBV5-1	once	TGCGCCAGCAGCTTGGGGGGGACAGGGTTCGAGCAGTACTTC	CASSLGGTGFEQYF
TRBD2	TRBJ2-1	TRBV11-2	.	TGTGCCAGCAGCTTAGCCATGACTAGCGGGGAATACAATGAGCAGTTCTTC	CASSLAMTSGEYNEQFF
.	TRBJ2-3	TRBV5-6	few	TGTGCCAGCAGCTTCGACGACAGAAAAAGCACAGATACGCAGTATTTT	CASSFDDRKSTDTQYF
TRBD2	TRBJ2-2	TRBV5-1	.	TGCGCCAGCAGCGCGAGCGGGAGGGCCTCTGGCACCGGGGAGCTGTTTTTT	CASSASGRASGTGELFF
TRBD1	TRBJ1-1	TRBV6-5	.	TGTGCCAGCAGTTACTCGATACAGGGGAAAACTGAAGCTTTCTTT	CASSYSIQGKTEAFF
.	TRBJ1-6	TRBV21-1	.	TGTGCCAGCAGCGCCGAACCCTCCAGACAGGGCCTGTTCCGAAATTCACCCCTCCACTTT	CASSAEPSRQGLFRNSPLHF
.	TRBJ2-1	TRBV7-3	.	TGTGCCAGCAGCCCCCCCCCTTTTCTTGAGCAGTTCTTC	CASSPPPFLEQFF
.	TRBJ1-1	TRBV29-1	.	TGCAGCGTTGTAGGTACAGGGTACACTGAAGCTTTCTTT	CSVVGTGYTEAFF
.	TRBJ1-6	TRBV28	.	TGTGCCAGCAGACCAGGGGTTAATTCACCCCTCCACTTT	CASRPGVNSPLHF
.	TRBJ1-2	TRBV19	few	TGTGCCAGTAGTCAGACAGGAGCTAACTATGGCTACACCTTC	CASSQTGANYGYTF
.	TRBJ1-3	TRBV5-5	.	TGTGCCAGCAGCTTTCAGGCCGACTCTGGAAACACCATATATTTT	CASSFQADSGNTIYF
TRBD2	TRBJ2-5	TRBV5-4	.	TGTGCCAGCAGCCGGAGGGAGGGGCAGACCCAGTACTTC	CASSRREGQTQYF
TRBD1	TRBJ1-2	TRBV4-3	.	TGCGCCAGCAGCCGCGGGACAGTGGACCCTAACTATGGCTACACCTTC	CASSRGTVDPNYGYTF
.	TRBJ1-2	TRBV6-6	few	TGTGCCAGCAGTTACTCTAGGCTCGACAATGGCTACACCTTC	CASSYSRLDNGYTF
TRBD1	TRBJ2-5	TRBV18	.	TGTGCCAGCTCCGTGGACAGGGGAAAAGAGACCCAGTACTTC	CASSVDRGKETQYF
.	TRBJ2-3	TRBV7-9	few	TGTGCCAGCAGCCGGGTCCAAGATACGCAGTATTTT	CASSRVQDTQYF
.	TRBJ2-7	TRBV28	.	TGTGCCAGCAGTTTAGTCTCGCGTTCGCACGAGCAGTACTTC	CASSLVSRSHEQYF
.	TRBJ1-1	TRBV19	.	TGTGCCAGTAGTGAGGGTTTTTGGAACACTGAAGCTTTCTTT	CASSEGFWNTEAFF
.	TRBJ2-7	TRBV7-2	.	TGTGCCAGCAGCCCGACTAGGTCATTCCACGAGCAGTACTTC	CASSPTRSFHEQYF
.	TRBJ1-2	TRBV19	.	TGTGCCAGTAGTATAGAAGGCCCAGCGGATGGCTACACCTTC	CASSIEGPADGYTF
.	TRBJ2-7	TRBV16	.	TGTGCCAGCAGCCAAATGGGGGGTATGGACGAGCAGTACTTC	CASSQMGGMDEQYF
TRBD1	TRBJ1-6	TRBV10-3	.	TGTGCCATCAGTGAGAAACACCGGGACAGTAATTCACCCCTCCACTTT	CAISEKHRDSNSPLHF
TRBD2	TRBJ2-5	TRBV18	.	TGTGCCAGCTCACCCTTCGGAGCGGGACTAACTGTGGGAGAGACCCAGTACTTC	CASSPFGAGLTVGETQYF
TRBD1	TRBJ2-7	TRBV6-2/TRBV6-3	.	TGTGCCAGCAGTACCCGGGACAGCGAGCAGTACTTC	CASSTRDSEQYF
.	TRBJ1-4	TRBV28	.	TGTGCCAGCAGTTCCGACAGGTTGTTTTTT	CASSSDRLFF
TRBD1	TRBJ2-5	TRBV3-1/TRBV3-2	once	TGTGCCAGCAGCCTTCCACAGGGGGCCCGTGAGACCCAGTACTTC	CASSLPQGARETQYF
TRBD1	TRBJ2-1	TRBV29-1	.	TGCAGCGTTGGGTATGGGACAGGGGGCAATGAGCAGTTCTTC	CSVGYGTGGNEQFF
TRBD1	TRBJ2-5	TRBV10-3	once	TGTGCCATCAGTGTGGGACAGGCGAAAGAGACCCAGTACTTC	CAISVGQAKETQYF
TRBD2	TRBJ2-5	TRBV5-6	.	TGTGCCAGCAGCCCCGCCGCGGCTAGCGGGTGGGCCCAGTACTTC	CASSPAAASGWAQYF
.	TRBJ2-2	TRBV28	.	TGTGCCAGCAGTTTGATCGGCCCGGGAACCGTGGAGCTGTTTTTT	CASSLIGPGTVELFF
.	TRBJ2-7	TRBV6-5	.	TGTGCCAGCAGAGGGGGGGGAGGAAGCTACGAGCAGTACTTC	CASRGGGGSYEQYF
.	TRBJ2-7	TRBV6-5	.	TGTGCCAGCAGTTACGACTCGTCGAGGGAGCAGTACTTC	CASSYDSSREQYF
.	TRBJ1-3	TRBV27	few	TGTGCCAGCAGAAGACAGGCCTCCCCTGGAAACACCATATATTTT	CASRRQASPGNTIYF
TRBD1	TRBJ1-2	TRBV19	.	TGTGCCAGTAGTATAACGTGGGACAGCTATGGCTACACCTTC	CASSITWDSYGYTF
.	TRBJ2-7	TRBV29-1	.	TGCAGCGTTGGAGGGGGGGCGTTCTACGAGCAGTACTTC	CSVGGGAFYEQYF
.	TRBJ1-2	TRBV24-1	.	TGTGCCACCAGTGCATACAGCTATGGCTACACCTTC	CATSAYSYGYTF
TRBD1	TRBJ2-6	TRBV2	.	TGTGCCAGCAGGTTAAGATCACCGGGACAGGGGGCGAGCGGGGCCAACGTCCTGACTTTC	CASRLRSPGQGASGANVLTF
TRBD2	TRBJ2-1	TRBV4-3	.	TGCGCCAGCAGCCCCCGGGAGGGCCGAGACAATGAGCAGTTCTTC	CASSPREGRDNEQFF